The rows below give T cell receptor beta chains drawn from one sample of a study of T cells in Graves' hyperthyroidism and ophthalmopathy. A single record per CDR3 protein comes from TCRdb applying MiXCR to the multiplex PCR reads. The sample lists nearly 250,000 distinct CDR3 sequences; around 17% were seen once. Sequenced: blood. These receptors were taken from a woman younger than 35 with Graves' ophthalmopathy. Both conserved end residues are part of each CDR3. Fields, in order: J gene, clone size, V gene, D gene, CDR3 protein, CDR3 DNA. A D gene is named only where the DNA matches it firmly. Clone size is stated in some rows and not others, as once, few, many or a class when expanded.

J gene: TRBJ2-1
clone size: .
V gene: TRBV7-9
D gene: TRBD2
CDR3 protein: CASSLGSGVNNEQFF
CDR3 DNA: TGTGCCAGCAGCTTAGGTAGCGGGGTAAACAATGAGCAGTTCTTC

J gene: TRBJ1-5
clone size: many
V gene: TRBV6-1
D gene: TRBD1
CDR3 protein: CASIGGGYNQPQHF
CDR3 DNA: TGTGCCAGCATAGGGGGCGGGTACAATCAGCCCCAGCATTTT

J gene: TRBJ2-3
clone size: many
V gene: TRBV20-1
D gene: TRBD2
CDR3 protein: CSARASGSSTDTQYF
CDR3 DNA: TGCAGTGCTAGGGCAAGCGGGAGCTCCACAGATACGCAGTATTTT

J gene: TRBJ2-7
clone size: few
V gene: TRBV20-1
D gene: TRBD2
CDR3 protein: CSAGLAGSSYEQYF
CDR3 DNA: TGCAGTGCTGGACTAGCGGGGAGCTCCTACGAGCAGTACTTC

J gene: TRBJ2-2
clone size: many
V gene: TRBV28
D gene: .
CDR3 protein: CASSPDRRADTGELFF
CDR3 DNA: TGTGCCAGCAGCCCAGACAGGCGGGCGGACACCGGGGAGCTGTTTTTT

J gene: TRBJ2-7
clone size: .
V gene: TRBV28
D gene: .
CDR3 protein: CASSFQGSSLEQYF
CDR3 DNA: TGTGCCAGCAGTTTCCAAGGGAGCTCGCTCGAGCAGTACTTC

J gene: TRBJ2-2
clone size: few
V gene: TRBV7-3
D gene: TRBD1
CDR3 protein: CASSPGQGRNTGELFF
CDR3 DNA: TGTGCCAGCAGCCCGGGACAGGGAAGAAACACCGGGGAGCTGTTTTTT

J gene: TRBJ1-1
clone size: .
V gene: TRBV29-1
D gene: .
CDR3 protein: CSVVGGVGPGTEAFF
CDR3 DNA: TGCAGCGTTGTGGGCGGGGTAGGGCCGGGCACTGAAGCTTTCTTT

J gene: TRBJ1-5
clone size: many
V gene: TRBV6-1
D gene: .
CDR3 protein: CASGVNKGLVQPQHF
CDR3 DNA: TGTGCCAGCGGAGTGAATAAGGGATTGGTTCAGCCCCAGCATTTT

J gene: TRBJ2-1
clone size: many
V gene: TRBV4-1
D gene: TRBD2
CDR3 protein: CASSQGGTSANEQFF
CDR3 DNA: TGCGCCAGCAGCCAAGGCGGGACTAGCGCAAATGAGCAGTTCTTC

J gene: TRBJ2-2
clone size: few
V gene: TRBV7-9
D gene: TRBD2
CDR3 protein: CASSSTPLAANTGELFF
CDR3 DNA: TGTGCCAGCAGCTCCACCCCCCTAGCGGCGAACACCGGGGAGCTGTTTTTT

J gene: TRBJ2-5
clone size: .
V gene: TRBV6-2/TRBV6-3
D gene: TRBD2
CDR3 protein: CASSWQIRTSGGETQYF
CDR3 DNA: TGTGCCAGCAGCTGGCAGATCCGGACTAGCGGGGGTGAGACCCAGTACTTC

J gene: TRBJ2-1
clone size: .
V gene: TRBV11-1
D gene: .
CDR3 protein: CATGGAGYNEQFF
CDR3 DNA: TGTGCCACTGGGGGGGCTGGGTACAATGAGCAGTTCTTC

J gene: TRBJ1-2
clone size: many
V gene: TRBV7-9
D gene: .
CDR3 protein: CASSSPNRALNGYTF
CDR3 DNA: TGTGCCAGCAGCTCACCTAACAGGGCCCTCAATGGCTACACCTTC

J gene: TRBJ2-2
clone size: many
V gene: TRBV12-3/TRBV12-4
D gene: TRBD2
CDR3 protein: CASSLGLAGPTNTGELFF
CDR3 DNA: TGTGCCAGCAGTCTCGGACTAGCGGGCCCAACGAACACCGGGGAGCTGTTTTTT